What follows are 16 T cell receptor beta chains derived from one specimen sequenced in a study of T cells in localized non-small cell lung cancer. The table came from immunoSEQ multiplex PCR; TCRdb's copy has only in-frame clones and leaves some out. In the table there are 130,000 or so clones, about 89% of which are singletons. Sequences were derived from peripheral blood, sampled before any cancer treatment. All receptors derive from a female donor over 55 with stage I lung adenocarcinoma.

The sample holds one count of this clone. The CDR3 here is CASRPGLAGPYEQYF. DNA of the CDR3: TGTGCCAGCAGACCGGGACTAGCGGGACCCTACGAGCAGTACTTC. The J gene is TRBJ2-7, the V gene TRBV7-9; 13 bases line up with TRBD2. J gave up 2 bases and V 6 bases, and 4 bases lay outside the gene matches. Germline V lookup: CDR1 SEHNR, CDR2 FQNEAQ (reference sequence). There are 15 residues in the CDR3.

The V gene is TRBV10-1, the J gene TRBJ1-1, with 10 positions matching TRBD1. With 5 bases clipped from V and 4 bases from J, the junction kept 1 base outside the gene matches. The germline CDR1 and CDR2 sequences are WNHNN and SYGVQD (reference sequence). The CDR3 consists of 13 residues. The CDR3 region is CASSRTGGTEAFF. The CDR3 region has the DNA TGCGCCAGCAGTCGGACAGGGGGCACTGAAGCTTTCTTT.

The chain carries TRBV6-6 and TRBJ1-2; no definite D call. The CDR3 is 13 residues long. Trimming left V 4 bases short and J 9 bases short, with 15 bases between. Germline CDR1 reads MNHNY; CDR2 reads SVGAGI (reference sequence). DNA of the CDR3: TGTGCCAGCAGTTCTACCCCGGATCTCAGCTACACCTTC. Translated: CASSSTPDLSYTF.

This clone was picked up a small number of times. The CDR3 region is CATSRGGQGTHEQYF. The CDR3 DNA reads as TGTGCCACCAGCAGGGGGGGACAGGGTACCCACGAGCAGTACTTC. V gene TRBV15 combines with J gene TRBJ2-7; 9 bases align to TRBD1. Germline V lookup: CDR1 LNHNV, CDR2 YYDKDF (reference sequence). Germline trimming cut 3 bases from V and 5 bases from J; bases unmatched to any gene: 8. The CDR3 has 15 amino acids. Looking up the rest from reference TRBV15 and TRBJ2-7 gives the full variable domain: DAMVIQNPRYQVTQFGKPVTLSCSQTLNHNVMYWYQQKSSQAPKLLFHYYDKDFNNEADTPDNFQSRRPNTSFCFLDIRSPGLGDTAMYLCATSRGGQGTHEQYFGPGTRLTVT.

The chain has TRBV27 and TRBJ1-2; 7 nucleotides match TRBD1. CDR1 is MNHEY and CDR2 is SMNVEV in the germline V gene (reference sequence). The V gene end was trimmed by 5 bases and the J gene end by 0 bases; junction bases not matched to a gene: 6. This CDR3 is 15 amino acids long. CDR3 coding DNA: TGTGCCAGCAGTCCCCGGGACAGCCCTAACTATGGCTACACCTTC. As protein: CASSPRDSPNYGYTF.

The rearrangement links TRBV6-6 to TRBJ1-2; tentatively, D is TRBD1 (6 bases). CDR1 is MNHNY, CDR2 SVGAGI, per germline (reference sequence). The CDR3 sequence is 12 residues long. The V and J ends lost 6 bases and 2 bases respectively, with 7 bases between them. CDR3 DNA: TGTGCCAGCAGGGGGACAAACTATGGCTACACCTTC. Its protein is CASRGTNYGYTF.

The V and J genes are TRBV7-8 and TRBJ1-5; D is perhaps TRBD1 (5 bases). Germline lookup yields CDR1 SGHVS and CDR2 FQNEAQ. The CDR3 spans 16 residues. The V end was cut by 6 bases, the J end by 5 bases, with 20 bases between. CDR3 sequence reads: CASSYLARDPHQPQHF. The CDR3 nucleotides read TGTGCCAGCAGTTACCTAGCTCGGGACCCCCATCAGCCCCAGCATTTT.

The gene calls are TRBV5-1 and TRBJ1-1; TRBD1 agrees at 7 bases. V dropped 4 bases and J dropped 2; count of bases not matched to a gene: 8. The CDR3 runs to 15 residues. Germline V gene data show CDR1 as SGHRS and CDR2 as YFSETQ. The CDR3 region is CASSPKTGTNTEAFF. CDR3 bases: TGCGCCAGCAGCCCTAAGACAGGGACTAACACTGAAGCTTTCTTT. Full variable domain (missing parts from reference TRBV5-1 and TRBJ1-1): KAGVTQTPRYLIKTRGQQVTLSCSPISGHRSVSWYQQTPGQGLQFLFEYFSETQRNKGNFPGRFSGRQFSNSRSEMNVSTLELGDSALYLCASSPKTGTNTEAFFGQGTRLTVV.

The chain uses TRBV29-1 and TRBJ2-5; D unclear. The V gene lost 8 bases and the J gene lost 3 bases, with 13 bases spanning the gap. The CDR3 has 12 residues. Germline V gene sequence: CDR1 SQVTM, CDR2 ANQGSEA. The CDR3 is CSTTAGEETQYF. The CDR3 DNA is TGCAGCACTACCGCAGGTGAAGAGACCCAGTACTTC.

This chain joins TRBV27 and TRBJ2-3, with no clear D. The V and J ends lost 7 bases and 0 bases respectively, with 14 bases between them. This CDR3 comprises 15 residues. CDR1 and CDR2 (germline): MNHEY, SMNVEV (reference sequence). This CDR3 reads CASKREQLSTDTQYF. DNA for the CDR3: TGTGCCAGCAAAAGGGAACAGCTAAGCACAGATACGCAGTATTTT.

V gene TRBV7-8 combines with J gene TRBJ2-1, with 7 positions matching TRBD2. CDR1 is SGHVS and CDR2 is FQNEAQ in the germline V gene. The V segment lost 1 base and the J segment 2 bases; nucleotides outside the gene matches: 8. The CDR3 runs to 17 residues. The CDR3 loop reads CASSLGPLASTYNEQFF. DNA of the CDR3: TGTGCCAGCAGCTTAGGGCCACTAGCGTCCACCTACAATGAGCAGTTCTTC.

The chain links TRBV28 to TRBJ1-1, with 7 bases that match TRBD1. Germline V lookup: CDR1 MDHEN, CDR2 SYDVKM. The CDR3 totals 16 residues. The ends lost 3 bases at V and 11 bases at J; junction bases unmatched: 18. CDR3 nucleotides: TGTGCCAGCAGTTTCCGGATGCCGGGCAGGGGGGAAATGGCTTTCTTT. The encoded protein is CASSFRMPGRGEMAFF.

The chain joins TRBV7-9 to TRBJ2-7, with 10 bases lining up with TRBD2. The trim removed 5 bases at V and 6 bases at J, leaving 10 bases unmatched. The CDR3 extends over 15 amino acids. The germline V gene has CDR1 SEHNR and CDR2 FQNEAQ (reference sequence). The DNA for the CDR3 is TGTGCCAGCAGCCCCGGGACTAGCGCTTTCTCCGAGCAGTACTTC. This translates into CASSPGTSAFSEQYF.

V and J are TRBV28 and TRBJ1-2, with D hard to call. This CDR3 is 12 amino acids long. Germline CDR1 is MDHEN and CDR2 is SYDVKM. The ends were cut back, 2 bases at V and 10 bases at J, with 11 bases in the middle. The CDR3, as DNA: TGTGCCAGCAGTTTAGGCGGCTACCCCTACACCTTC. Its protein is CASSLGGYPYTF.

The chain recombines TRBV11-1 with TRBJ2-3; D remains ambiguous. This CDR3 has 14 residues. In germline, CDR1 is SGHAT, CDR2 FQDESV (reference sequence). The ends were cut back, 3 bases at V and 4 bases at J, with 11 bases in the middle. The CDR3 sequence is CASSFIPSADTQYF. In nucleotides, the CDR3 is TGTGCCAGCAGCTTTATCCCTTCAGCAGATACGCAGTATTTT.

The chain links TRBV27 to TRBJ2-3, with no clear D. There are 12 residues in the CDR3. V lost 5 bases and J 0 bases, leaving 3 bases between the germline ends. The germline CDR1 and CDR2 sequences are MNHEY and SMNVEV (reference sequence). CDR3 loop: CASSDSTDTQYF. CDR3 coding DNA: TGTGCCAGCAGTGATAGCACAGATACGCAGTATTTT.